Included here is one T cell receptor (beta chain) sequence, with context. The table lists this clone with a count of one. Its specific antigen is unknown. Per-base quality was not reported, and no clone a single base away is much larger than it. V is reduced by 5 bases and J by 5 bases, leaving a spacing of 7 bases between them. The CDR3 starts with the cysteine, ends with the phenylalanine, and has 11 residues. Only the CDR3 part of the read is kept: 33 bases, read in frame from the first base. CDR1 and CDR2 are drawn from the germline V gene: SGHDN, FVKESK. The sample's time point label is to be understood as: human tissue collected at research (rapid) autopsy. Seven adult allo-HCT recipients with steroid-refractory GVHD were prospectively enrolled in a research-autopsy study over an approximately three-year period. Gastrointestinal GVHD was present in all GVHD patients, each of whom received several lines of GVHD-directed therapy, and roughly 5 of these patients also had skin involvement.

The sample originates from a study of tissue T cells after allogeneic stem cell transplantation (dated 2022 in TCRdb). With respect to the entire study: Every GVHD patient got a graft from a donor, with four grafts unmodified and three CD34-selected to deplete T cells. Blood after death was drawn from a cardiac chamber or the inferior vena cava, and, when possible, marrow was aspirated from the iliac crest or spine. Pre-transplant PBMCs, which were of recipient origin, were available from a handful of GVHD patients. For viably preserved blood and marrow, CD3+ T cells were flow-sorted when cell numbers allowed, whereas DNA was extracted directly from smaller samples. TCR beta repertoires were profiled across many tissues obtained from research autopsies of patients with and without GVHD, as well as in mouse models of GVHD. The human arm was conducted as a prospective observational study, and neither blinding nor randomization was performed. Overall study outcomes, separate from this receptor: Blood and spleen T cells captured only a limited portion of the TCR repertoire detected in tissues, in both patients and mice. Within patients, how anatomically similar tissues were was a major factor shaping TCR repertoire composition, regardless of disease or transplant status. Which tissue TCRs were alloreactive or antigen-specific was not determined in the study, and some clones might have been persisting host cells. Only a few T cell clones appeared in more than one patient, yet motif-based clustering showed tissue-specific repertoire signatures that were shared between patients. The patient cohort was small and varied clinically, and sampling depth was recognized as a limitation.

The library was prepared using the immunoSEQ multiplex PCR assay. Adaptive Biotechnologies performed TCRbeta CDR3 sequencing at survey depth and reported CDR3 sequences, V/J genes, productive frequency, and template counts. Amplification of TCR beta CDR3 regions started from genomic DNA instead of RNA. The paper's processing steps were these. Pairwise repertoire overlap between tissues was quantified with Jensen-Shannon divergence, where 1 means complete divergence and 0 identical. Tissues were clustered by single-linkage agglomerative hierarchical clustering of pairwise JSD values and displayed as dendrograms. GLIPH2 was run on all patient samples with simulation_depth 1000, kmer_min_depth 3, cdr3_length_cutoff 8, keeping groups with more than two unique CDR3s. A standardized tissue-overlap score was calculated by extrapolating Jaccard GLIPH-group overlap across patients to a standard repertoire size of 1000 clones. Linear mixed-effect models, with tissue included as a fixed effect and individual included as a random effect, were used to assess associations of diversity with clinical or experimental variables. The table comes from immuneACCESS by way of TCRdb, which keeps in-frame sequences with V and J called. Part of the clones is missing from these tables; in studies checked, under half for an unresolved V gene and the rest for unknown reasons. V, J and clone size reflect that table, while D and trimming were determined from the DNA. Within this sample are approximately 560 clones, with 55% to 80% of them counted one time only. The ten largest clones add up to 31% of the sample.

The source material was blood, sampled at autopsy. This sequence uses TRBV14 and TRBJ2-7, with the D gene too uncertain to name. The TCR originated in a female patient aged 18 to 50 with steroid-refractory graft-versus-host disease after an allogeneic stem cell transplant. After a transplant, certain T cells may trace back to the graft donor. The DNA sequence is TGTGCCAGCAGCTATACACACGAGCAGTACTTC. Its protein reads: CASSYTHEQYF.